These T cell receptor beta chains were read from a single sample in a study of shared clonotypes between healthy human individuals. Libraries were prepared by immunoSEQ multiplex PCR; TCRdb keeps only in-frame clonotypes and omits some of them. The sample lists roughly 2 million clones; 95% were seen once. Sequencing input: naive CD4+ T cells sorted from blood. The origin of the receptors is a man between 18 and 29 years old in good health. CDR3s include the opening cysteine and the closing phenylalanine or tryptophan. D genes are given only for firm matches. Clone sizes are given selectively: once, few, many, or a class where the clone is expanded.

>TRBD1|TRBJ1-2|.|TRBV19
CASSIGQGGGYTF
TGTGCCAGTAGTATTGGACAGGGTGGGGGCTACACCTTC
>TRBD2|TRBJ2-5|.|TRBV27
CASSLFMGLAEETQYF
TGTGCCAGCAGTCTTTTTATGGGACTAGCAGAAGAGACCCAGTACTTC
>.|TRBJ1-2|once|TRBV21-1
CASSIRQGDPNYGYTF
TGTGCCAGCAGCATCCGACAGGGCGATCCTAACTATGGCTACACCTTC
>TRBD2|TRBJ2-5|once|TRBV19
CASSIGTSALQETQYF
TGTGCCAGTAGTATAGGGACTAGCGCGCTCCAAGAGACCCAGTACTTC
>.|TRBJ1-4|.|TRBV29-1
CSVERGAGEKLFF
TGCAGCGTTGAGAGAGGGGCTGGTGAAAAACTGTTTTTT
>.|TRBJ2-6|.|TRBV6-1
CASSATGRDSGANVLTF
TGTGCCAGCAGTGCCACGGGTCGGGACTCTGGGGCCAACGTCCTGACTTTC
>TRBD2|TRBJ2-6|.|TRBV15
CATSSLPDRTSGDSGANVLTF
TGTGCCACCAGCAGCTTACCGGATCGGACTAGCGGGGACTCTGGGGCCAACGTCCTGACTTTC
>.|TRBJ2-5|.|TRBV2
CASLAVPEETQYF
TGTGCCAGCTTAGCGGTTCCGGAAGAGACCCAGTACTTC
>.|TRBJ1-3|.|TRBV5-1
CASSLEGQAGNTIYF
TGCGCCAGCAGCTTGGAAGGGCAGGCCGGGAACACCATATATTTT
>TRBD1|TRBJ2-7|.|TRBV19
CASRTTRTGGNYEQYF
TGTGCCAGTAGAACGACTCGGACAGGGGGCAACTACGAGCAGTACTTC
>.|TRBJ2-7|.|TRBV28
CATSTYEQYF
TGTGCCACCTCGACCTACGAGCAGTACTTC
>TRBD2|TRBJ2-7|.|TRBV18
CASSIRLADRYEQYF
TGTGCCAGCTCAATTCGACTAGCGGACCGCTACGAGCAGTACTTC
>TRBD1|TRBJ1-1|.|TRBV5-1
CASSAQGARTEAFF
TGCGCCAGCAGCGCACAGGGGGCGCGAACTGAAGCTTTCTTT
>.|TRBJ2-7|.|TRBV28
CASSLFTGGTYEQYF
TGTGCCAGCAGTTTATTTACGGGGGGCACCTACGAGCAGTACTTC
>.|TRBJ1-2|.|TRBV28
CASRDGVKYGYTF
TGTGCCAGCAGGGACGGGGTAAAGTATGGCTACACCTTC
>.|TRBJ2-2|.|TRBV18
CASSPYPTGELFF
TGTGCCAGCTCACCATACCCCACCGGGGAGCTGTTTTTT
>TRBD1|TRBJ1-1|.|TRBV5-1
CASTLEGTVNAEAFF
TGCGCCAGCACCTTGGAAGGGACAGTCAACGCTGAAGCTTTCTTT
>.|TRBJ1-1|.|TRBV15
CATSRVGGPYTEAFF
TGTGCCACCAGCAGAGTTGGGGGCCCGTACACTGAAGCTTTCTTT
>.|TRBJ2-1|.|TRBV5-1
CASSLEVYNEQFF
TGCGCCAGCAGCTTGGAGGTGTACAATGAGCAGTTCTTC
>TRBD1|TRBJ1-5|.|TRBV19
CASRETGEQPQHF
TGTGCCAGTAGGGAGACAGGGGAACAGCCCCAGCATTTT
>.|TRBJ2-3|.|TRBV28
CASSFRGRSTDTQYF
TGTGCCAGCAGTTTCCGGGGGCGGAGCACAGATACGCAGTATTTT
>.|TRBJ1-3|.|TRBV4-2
CASSQERRRADGNTIYF
TGTGCCAGCAGCCAAGAGAGAAGAAGGGCAGACGGAAACACCATATATTTT
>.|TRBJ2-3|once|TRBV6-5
CASMRADTQYF
TGTGCCAGCATGAGGGCAGATACGCAGTATTTT
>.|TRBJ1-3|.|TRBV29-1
CSVRSGNTIYF
TGCAGCGTCCGTTCTGGAAACACCATATATTTT
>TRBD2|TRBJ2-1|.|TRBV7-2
CASSLRLAGSYNEQFF
TGTGCCAGCAGCTTAAGACTAGCGGGATCCTACAATGAGCAGTTCTTC
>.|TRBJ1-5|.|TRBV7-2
CASSLAGGSNQPQHF
TGTGCCAGCAGCTTAGCGGGGGGTAGCAATCAGCCCCAGCATTTT
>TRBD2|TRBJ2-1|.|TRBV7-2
CASRQGLAGYNEQFF
TGTGCCAGCAGACAAGGACTAGCGGGCTACAATGAGCAGTTCTTC
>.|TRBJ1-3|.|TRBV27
CASSPEARDVRDTIYF
TGTGCCAGCAGTCCCGAAGCCCGGGACGTAAGAGACACCATATATTTT
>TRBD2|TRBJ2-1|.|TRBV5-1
CASSLAIGTTYNEQFF
TGCGCCAGCAGCTTGGCCATTGGGACTACCTACAATGAGCAGTTCTTC
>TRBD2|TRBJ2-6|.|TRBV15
CATSNSGKVSGANVLTF
TGTGCCACCAGCAACAGCGGGAAGGTATCTGGGGCCAACGTCCTGACTTTC